The T cell receptor (beta chain) described here comes from a study of CD8 T cells in Susac syndrome. Study-level findings and limits: CD8+ clonal expansion in Susac was maximal in TEMRA cells and in active patients.

Trimming cost V 6 bases and J 2 bases, with 6 bases left between them. The CDR3 has 11 residues. Per the germline V gene, CDR1 is SQVTM and CDR2 is ANQGSEA. With respect to this clonotype: What it binds is unknown.

It was with random hexamers that about 0.45 to 1 ug RNA was reverse transcribed. One entry per CDR3 protein, called by TCRdb with MiXCR from the immunoSEQ multiplex PCR reads. The sample shows about 120,000 distinct CDR3 sequences, roughly 94% of them seen only once. The specimen sequenced was CD8+ T cells from PBMCs. The chain recombines TRBV29-1 with TRBJ2-3; D gene unclear. This TCR was sampled from a human donor with Susac syndrome. The CDR3 sequence: CSVSDTDTQYF. The CDR3 DNA sequence: TGCAGCGTATCCGACACAGATACGCAGTATTTT.